These 27 T cell receptor beta chains were sequenced from one sample in a study of response to subunit inactivated influenza vaccine. TCRdb re-derived calls from the RT-PCR reads in MiXCR, one entry per CDR3 protein. The sample has approximately 230,000 distinct CDR3 sequences, more than 9% seen once. The specimen was non-naive T cells sorted from PBMCs, collected around 14 days before vaccination. These receptors were obtained from a man aged 50-60 years who received an inactivated influenza vaccine.

In its sample, this clonotype was seen a few times. This sequence joins TRBV5-1 and TRBJ2-7, with D possibly called TRBD1 or TRBD2 (5 bases each). In germline, CDR1 is SGHRS, CDR2 YFSETQ. The CDR3 contains 14 residues. Trimming took 4 bases from V and 3 from J, leaving 14 bases between them. The CDR3 DNA reads as TGCGCCAGCAGCCCGGGACCTGATTTCTACGAGCAGTACTTC. Translation: CASSPGPDFYEQYF.

The table lists this clonotype with a few counts. This chain links TRBV2 with TRBJ1-6; 9 nucleotides match TRBD1. Germline V CDR1 and CDR2: SNHLY, FYNNEI. With V trimmed by 11 bases and J by 8 bases, 7 bases remained unmatched. The CDR3 totals 13 residues. CDR3 DNA sequence: TGTGCCGTGGGGGGACAGGGCCATTCACCCCTCCACTTT. Amino acids: CAVGGQGHSPLHF.

This clonotype was seen a few times. The rearrangement links TRBV3-1 to TRBJ2-4; D unclear. The CDR3 consists of 12 residues. V was shortened by 0 bases and J by 9 bases, with 6 bases between the two germline ends. Germline V gives CDR1 LGHDT, CDR2 YNNKEL (reference sequence). The CDR3 is CASSQDSGIQYF. The CDR3 region has the DNA TGTGCCAGCAGCCAAGATAGTGGCATTCAGTACTTC.

The chain employs TRBV29-1 and TRBJ2-2; D not certain. The germline V and J ends were trimmed by 6 bases and 0 bases, with 8 bases remaining between them. Per germline, CDR1 SQVTM and CDR2 ANQGSEA. The CDR3 covers 13 residues. CDR3 nucleotide sequence: TGCAGCGTCAAACCTCCGAACACCGGGGAGCTGTTTTTT. This sequence encodes CSVKPPNTGELFF.

In its sample, this clonotype was seen a few times. V gene TRBV11-2 combines with J gene TRBJ2-7; D is unclear. There are 15 residues in the CDR3. Trimming cost V 3 bases and J 1 base, with 13 bases left between them. The germline V gene encodes CDR1 SGHAT and CDR2 FQNNGV. CDR3 loop: CASSFYRSGSYEQYF. In DNA, the CDR3 is TGTGCCAGCAGCTTTTATAGGTCCGGTTCCTACGAGCAGTACTTC.

There are many counts of this clonotype. The chain couples TRBV7-2 to TRBJ2-1; 10 bases map to TRBD2. The V and J ends lost 3 bases and 3 bases, in that order; junction bases with no gene match: 8. The CDR3 consists of 17 residues. Germline V gives CDR1 SGHTA, CDR2 FQGNSA. CDR3 coding DNA: TGTGCCAGCAGCTTGGGGGGACTAGCGAGAGTCTACAATGAGCAGTTCTTC. Its translation is CASSLGGLARVYNEQFF.

Ten or more counts support this clonotype. V usage is TRBV29-1 and J usage is TRBJ2-3; 11 bases fit TRBD2. Germline V gene sequence: CDR1 SQVTM, CDR2 ANQGSEA. This CDR3 contains 14 residues. The V gene end was trimmed by 7 bases and the J gene end by 3 bases; junction bases not matched to a gene: 6. CDR3 sequence: CSAFASGRTDTQYF. The CDR3 DNA reads TGCAGCGCCTTCGCTAGCGGGAGGACAGATACGCAGTATTTT.

This chain joins TRBV20-1 and TRBJ1-5, with no clear D. Germline CDR1 DFQATT, CDR2 SNEGSKA (reference sequence). The CDR3 sequence is 14 residues long. The germline V and J ends were trimmed by 1 base and 0 bases, with 7 bases remaining between them. CDR3 sequence: CSARVGYSNQPQHF. For the CDR3, the DNA is TGCAGTGCTAGAGTGGGGTATAGCAATCAGCCCCAGCATTTT.

This clonotype has only a few counts. The V gene is TRBV4-1, the J gene TRBJ1-4, with 7 bases lining up with TRBD1. Germline V CDR1 and CDR2: MGHRA, YSYEKL. The CDR3 contains 16 residues. The junction had 5 bases not matched to a gene; V was cut back by 4 bases and J by 0 bases. The CDR3 is CASSRTTGATNEKLFF. The CDR3 DNA reads TGCGCCAGCAGCCGCACAACAGGGGCAACTAATGAAAAACTGTTTTTT.

This clonotype was observed a handful of times. The V gene is TRBV25-1, the J gene TRBJ2-4; TRBD1 agrees at 8 bases. Germline trimming cut 5 bases from V and 8 bases from J; bases unmatched to any gene: 8. Germline-derived CDR1 and CDR2 are MGHDK and SYGVNS. The CDR3 totals 14 residues. The CDR3 here is CASSQTGVLDIQYF. Here the CDR3 DNA reads TGTGCCAGCAGTCAGACAGGGGTTTTGGACATTCAGTACTTC.

This clonotype has ten or more counts. V gene TRBV20-1 combines with J gene TRBJ1-2; D ambiguous. Per the germline V gene, CDR1 is DFQATT and CDR2 is SNEGSKA (reference sequence). V dropped 3 bases and J dropped 2 bases, with 7 bases sitting between them. This CDR3 spans 12 amino acids. In DNA form, the CDR3 reads TGCAGTGCTAGTCTCGGGAACTATGGCTACACCTTC. The encoded protein is CSASLGNYGYTF.

This clonotype showed up just a few times. The chain joins TRBV27 to TRBJ2-7; D assignment may be TRBD1 or TRBD2 (7 bases each). V was cut by 3 bases and J by 2 bases, with 11 bases left in between. CDR3 length: 14 amino acids. The V gene's germline CDR1 is MNHEY and CDR2 SMNVEV (reference sequence). The DNA of the CDR3 is TGTGCCAGCAGTTTCAGGGGGGGGCCCTACGAGCAGTACTTC. Residues: CASSFRGGPYEQYF.

This clonotype has only a few counts. The CDR3 coding sequence is TGCAGTGCTAGACGGATGAACACTGAAGCTTTCTTT. This codes for CSARRMNTEAFF. The V call is TRBV20-1, the J call TRBJ1-1; D is unresolved. CDR1 DFQATT and CDR2 SNEGSKA come from the germline V gene (reference sequence). V shed 2 bases and J shed 0 bases, with 4 bases lying between them. This CDR3 region has 12 residues.

V gene TRBV2 combines with J gene TRBJ2-4; the match to TRBD1 covers 7 bases. Per germline, CDR1 SNHLY and CDR2 FYNNEI. The CDR3 has 14 residues. V lost 7 bases to trimming and J lost 5 bases; unmatched junction nucleotides: 8. The CDR3 here is CASTTGPPENIQYF. CDR3 sequence (DNA): TGTGCCAGCACGACAGGGCCGCCCGAAAACATTCAGTACTTC. Supplemented by reference TRBV2 and TRBJ2-4, the full variable domain reads EPEVTQTPSHQVTQMGQEVILRCVPISNHLYFYWYRQILGQKVEFLVSFYNNEISEKSEIFDDQFSVERPDGSNFTLKIRSTKLEDSAMYFCASTTGPPENIQYFGAGTRLSVL.

This clonotype was observed a handful of times. The chain recombines TRBV20-1 with TRBJ2-7; 10 positions agree with TRBD2. There are 15 residues in the CDR3. With V trimmed by 0 bases and J by 4 bases, 6 bases remained unmatched. CDR1 is DFQATT and CDR2 is SNEGSKA in the germline V gene (reference sequence). This chain's CDR3 is CSARDAASGSYEQYF. The CDR3 coding sequence is TGCAGTGCTAGAGATGCAGCTAGCGGGAGTTACGAGCAGTACTTC.

The sample holds a few counts of this clonotype. The gene calls are TRBV10-3 and TRBJ1-1; unclear D gene. Germline CDR1 ENHRY, CDR2 SYGVKD. The length of the CDR3 is 15 residues. The ends were cut back, 3 bases at V and 0 bases at J, with 11 bases in the middle. The CDR3: CAISENKNMNTEAFF. CDR3 coding DNA: TGTGCCATCAGTGAAAACAAAAACATGAACACTGAAGCTTTCTTT.

In its sample, this clonotype was seen a few times. CDR3 amino acids: CASTRQVTTNTGELFF. The CDR3 DNA follows: TGCGCCAGCACCAGACAGGTGACCACAAACACCGGGGAGCTGTTTTTT. The gene calls are TRBV4-3 and TRBJ2-2; the D gene is possibly TRBD1 (6 bases). V lost 7 bases, J lost 2 bases, and 17 bases lay in between. The CDR3 runs to 16 residues. The germline CDR1 and CDR2 sequences are LGHNA and YSLEER.

This clonotype appeared many times. The junction departs from germline at one end; a sequencing error may be responsible. J is TRBJ2-7 and V is TRBV6-1; 7 bases align to TRBD1. Germline-derived CDR1 and CDR2 are MNHNS and SASEGT. CDR3 length equals 13 residues. The CDR3 nucleotides are TGTGCCAGCAGGGAAGGGACAGCGAGAGAGCAGTACTTC. Protein product: CASREGTAREQYF.

The chain uses TRBV6-1 and TRBJ1-1; TRBD1 matches at 10 bases. This CDR3 has 15 amino acids. Germline assignment: CDR1 MNHNS and CDR2 SASEGT. J gave up 5 bases and V 6 bases, and 9 bases lay outside the gene matches. In nucleotides, the CDR3 is TGTGCCAGCAGCCAGGCCGGGACAGGGGTGACTGAAGCTTTCTTT. Translated, it gives CASSQAGTGVTEAFF.

A few counts support this clonotype. V is TRBV5-1 and J is TRBJ1-1; the D gene is possibly TRBD1 (5 bases). From germline, CDR1 is SGHRS and CDR2 YFSETQ. The CDR3 is made up of 15 amino acids. V lost 7 bases and J lost 7, with 23 bases in between. In nucleotides, the CDR3 is TGCGCCAGCTCCCCCCGTGACAGCCATCAAAATGAAGCTTTCTTT. Protein: CASSPRDSHQNEAFF.

V and J are TRBV7-8 and TRBJ2-2; tentatively, D is TRBD1 or TRBD2 (5 bases each). Germline V lookup: CDR1 SGHVS, CDR2 FQNEAQ. The germline V and J ends were trimmed by 4 bases and 4 bases, with 16 bases remaining between them. CDR3 size: 16 residues. For the CDR3, the DNA is TGTGCCAGCAGCTGGGGACCAAAGCGCCCCACCGGGGAGCTGTTTTTT. Translated: CASSWGPKRPTGELFF.

This clonotype was found many times. This chain uses TRBV27 with TRBJ1-1; D remains unclear. The ends were cut back, 5 bases at V and 5 bases at J, with 18 bases in the middle. The CDR3 is 15 amino acids. Germline CDR1 is MNHEY and CDR2 is SMNVEV (reference sequence). The CDR3 reads CASSPRTSRGTEAFF. Written as DNA, the CDR3 is TGTGCCAGCAGTCCCCGGACGTCTCGAGGGACTGAAGCTTTCTTT.

Points on this clonotype: A much larger clone lies a single base off, so this may be a read error. CDR3 amino acids: CASRTGYMEETHYF. DNA of the CDR3: TGCGCCAGCCGGACAGGGTACATGGAAGAGACCCATTACTTC. The chain carries TRBV5-1 and TRBJ2-5; 8 positions match TRBD1. This CDR3 is 14 amino acids long. Per germline, CDR1 SGHRS and CDR2 YFSETQ.

This clonotype was seen only a few times. This chain uses TRBV6-2 or TRBV6-3 with TRBJ2-7, with 7 bases aligning to TRBD1. Germline values: CDR1 MNHEY, CDR2 SVGEGT. There are 16 residues in the CDR3. Germline trimming cut 6 bases from V and 0 bases from J; bases unmatched to any gene: 11. The CDR3 protein is CASSGDRRWSSYEQYF. The CDR3 DNA follows: TGTGCCAGCAGCGGGGACAGACGGTGGAGCTCCTACGAGCAGTACTTC.

The chain carries TRBV20-1 and TRBJ2-5; 9 bases map to TRBD2. This CDR3 has 16 amino acids. V lost 0 bases and J lost 4; bases outside the gene matches: 9. Germline loops: CDR1 DFQATT, CDR2 SNEGSKA (reference sequence). The CDR3 reads CSARDPGGGARETQYF. The CDR3 nucleotides read TGCAGTGCTAGAGATCCGGGCGGGGGGGCCAGAGAGACCCAGTACTTC.

This clonotype has ten or more counts. This chain joins TRBV27 and TRBJ2-2; D not certain. In germline, CDR1 is MNHEY, CDR2 SMNVEV (reference sequence). The length of the CDR3 is 13 residues. Trimming stripped 2 bases from V and 5 bases from J, with 6 bases between. This chain's CDR3 is CASSLHRTGELFF. In DNA, the CDR3 is TGTGCCAGCAGTTTACATCGGACCGGGGAGCTGTTTTTT.

The CDR3 bases are TGTGCAAGTCGCTCTCGGGACCCGAGAGTCTACGAGCAGTACTTC. Translating gives CASRSRDPRVYEQYF. This chain joins TRBV12-2 and TRBJ2-7; TRBD1 is the table's D call, not checked against the DNA. TRBV12-2 is labeled a pseudogene. This CDR3 is built from 15 residues.